Here is one T cell receptor (beta chain) with its context. In the original processing: Nucleated cell counts were estimated from reference gene primer amplification. Assay used: immunoSEQ multiplex PCR; TCRdb lists only in-frame clones, some missing. The DNA was the basis for D and trimming; V, J and clone size are from that table. This table holds around 190,000 clones, approximately 73% found once. The sample is drawn from a study of blood T cell repertoires in COVID-19. The CDR3 consists of 14 residues. The ends were cut back, 0 bases at V and 4 bases at J, with 10 bases in the middle. The germline CDR1 and CDR2 sequences are SGHKS and YYEKEE (reference sequence).

What was sequenced was PBMCs or T cells enriched from blood (not recorded which). This receptor was obtained from a woman aged 50 to 65 with acute COVID-19. This rearrangement joins TRBV5-5 to TRBJ1-2; D gene uncertain. The CDR3 DNA follows: TGTGCCAGCAGCTTGGTAACACAAATCTATGGCTACACCTTC. This codes for CASSLVTQIYGYTF.